This T cell receptor beta chain was sequenced in a study of blood T cell repertoires in COVID-19. Study-wide context: Spain, Italy and the United States supplied samples that represented acute and convalescent COVID-19. PBMCs, B-cell-depleted T cells, or T cells were the source of the cDNA or gDNA that made up the material.

Methods used by the authors: The assay estimated nucleated cells by amplifying reference gene primers. Libraries were prepared by immunoSEQ multiplex PCR; TCRdb keeps only in-frame clonotypes and omits some of them. V and J calls and clone size come straight from that table; D and trimming were deduced from the DNA. The sample consists of about 140,000 clones, around 86% of them appearing once. This CDR3 contains 14 residues. V gave up 5 bases and J gave up 5 bases; unmatched junction bases: 6. Per the germline V gene, CDR1 is MNHEY and CDR2 is SMNVEV (reference sequence). This clone was seen just once.

This TCR came from a human donor in a cohort sampled during active COVID-19. Sequencing input: peripheral blood. The chain is built from TRBV27 and TRBJ2-1; TRBD2 matches 7 bases. CDR3 bases: TGTGCCAGCAGTACCCGACTAGCTAACAATGAGCAGTTCTTC. Translating gives CASSTRLANNEQFF.